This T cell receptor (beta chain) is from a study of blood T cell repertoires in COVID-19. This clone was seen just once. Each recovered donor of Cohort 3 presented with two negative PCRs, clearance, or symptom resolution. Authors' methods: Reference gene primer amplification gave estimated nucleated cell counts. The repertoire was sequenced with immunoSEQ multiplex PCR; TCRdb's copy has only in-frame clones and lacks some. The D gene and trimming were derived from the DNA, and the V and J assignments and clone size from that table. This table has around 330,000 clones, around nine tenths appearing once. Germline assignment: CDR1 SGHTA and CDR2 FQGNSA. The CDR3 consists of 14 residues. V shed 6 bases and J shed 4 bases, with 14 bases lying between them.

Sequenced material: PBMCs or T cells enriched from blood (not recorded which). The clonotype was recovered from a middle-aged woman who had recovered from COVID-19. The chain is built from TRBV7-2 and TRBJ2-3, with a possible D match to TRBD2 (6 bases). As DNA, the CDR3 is TGTGCCAGCAGGCTGACTAGGGTCGCAGATACGCAGTATTTT. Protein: CASRLTRVADTQYF. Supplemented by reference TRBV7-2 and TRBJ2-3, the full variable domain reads GAGVSQSPSNKVTEKGKDVELRCDPISGHTALYWYRQSLGQGLEFLIYFQGNSAPDKSGLPSDRFSAERTGGSVSTLTIQRTQQEDSAVYLCASRLTRVADTQYFGPGTRLTVL.